This passage covers 3 T cell receptor beta chains from one sample sequenced in a study of neurological immune-mediated disorders. TCRdb passed the 5' RACE reads through MiXCR, listing each CDR3 protein once. The table lists tens of thousands of distinct CDR3 sequences, more than 2% of them singletons, with 2.4% in the top ten. Sequencing was performed on PBMCs. These receptors were collected from a man aged 45 to 65 with multiple sclerosis.

This clonotype was observed at least ten times. The chain combines TRBV18 with TRBJ2-7; 7 bases map to TRBD2. The length of the CDR3 is 14 residues. Germline V lookup: CDR1 KGHSH, CDR2 LQKENI. Trimming at V came to 2 bases and at J to 7 bases, leaving 8 bases not matched to a gene. This chain's CDR3 is CASSPTASGREQYF. The CDR3 DNA sequence: TGTGCCAGCTCACCAACGGCTAGCGGCCGAGAGCAGTACTTC. Looking up the rest from reference TRBV18 and TRBJ2-7 gives the full variable domain: NAGVMQNPRHLVRRRGQEARLRCSPMKGHSHVYWYRQLPEEGLKFMVYLQKENIIDESGMPKERFSAEFPKEGPSILRIQQVVRGDSAAYFCASSPTASGREQYFGPGTRLTVT.

This clonotype was observed at least ten times. This sequence joins TRBV4-3 and TRBJ2-5; D is unclear. V lost 0 bases, J lost 6 bases, and 14 bases lay in between. Looked up from germline, CDR1 is LGHNA and CDR2 is YSLEER. The CDR3 is 15 residues long. CDR3 nucleotides: TGCGCCAGCAGCCAAGACTGGAGTAGCAGTCAGACCCAGTACTTC. This gives the protein CASSQDWSSSQTQYF.

The chain is built from TRBV7-2 and TRBJ2-5, with 8 positions matching TRBD2. The CDR3 covers 14 residues. In germline, CDR1 is SGHTA, CDR2 FQGNSA. V dropped 7 bases and J dropped 2; count of bases not matched to a gene: 6. CDR3 sequence (DNA): TGTGCCAGCATTCCGGCGGGGGGACAAGAGACCCAGTACTTC. Its protein is CASIPAGGQETQYF.